This TCR beta chain was profiled in a study of cytomegalovirus exposure and HLA in healthy donors (dated by TCRdb to the late 2010s). A note on the overall study: An earlier analysis of 587 of the donors reported 250 to 350 Gb of sequence data and about 100 million unique TCR beta sequences from about 200 million T cells. Rather than using new phenotypic data, the later analysis identified candidate immune exposures from TCR beta sequences and from how often those sequences occurred across donors. Genome-wide SNP genotypes for about three fifths of the roughly 670 donors were used in a later genetic analysis, which treated that subset as a discovery cohort. The number of typed donors differed by locus: roughly 629-630 for A, B, C, DRB1 and DQB1; some 540 for DQA1; approximately 600 for DPA1; and around 490 for DPB1. An earlier analysis of about 620 of the donors applied high-throughput TCR beta sequencing to assess whether each TCR beta V gene segment acted as functional or pseudogenic. All discovery cohort repertoires had been generated on a single sequencing platform. The study used immunosequencing to profile the T cell repertoires of more than 650 subjects and linked those repertoires to cytomegalovirus serostatus. HLA typing included class I and class II loci at four-digit resolution. Donor age, sex, ethnicity and CMV serostatus were compiled alongside the repertoire data. Because of strong linkage in the cohort, five DR-DQ haplotypes were treated as single units for association and clustering. The study aimed to test whether cataloging public T cell receptors could reveal signatures of past pathogen exposure. The study combined high-throughput TCR immunosequencing, statistical association of individual TCRs with disease status, and machine learning to predict cytomegalovirus infection status. A later analysis re-examined previously published TCR beta repertoires from roughly 650 donors and added high-resolution HLA genotyping to investigate patterns of TCR occurrence. Among the roughly 430 genotyped donors, 81% belonged to the genetic ancestry cluster associated with self-reported Caucasian donors. On average, roughly 250,000 unique TCR beta nucleotide sequences were sequenced per donor among 350 to 400 genotyped donors of the cohort, with roughly a sixth of those sequences being non-productive. About 280 gigabases of sequencing data and roughly 81 million unique TCR sequences made up an early release that covered 500 to 650 HLA-typed donors. In addition to the first cohort of hundreds of subjects, a separate validation cohort of 120 different subjects was used.

The study at large found these results: Cytomegalovirus status was reported to be diagnosed by the classifier with high specificity and sensitivity in both the original and validation cohorts. The authors suggested that the approach could potentially be extended to other disease states and immunological phenotypes. A further reported finding was that TCR beta sequences accurately predicted the HLA-A and HLA-B alleles for most subjects in the first cohort. Most TCR sequences were observed very rarely across donors, whereas some public TCRs were present in many individuals. The earlier analysis of almost 600 of the donors excluded approximately 15 rarely observed V segments, including chromosome 9 orphons, because counts were too low. According to a later analysis, parvovirus B19, influenza, CMV and Epstein-Barr virus appeared linked to several top co-occurrence clusters. HLA typing was unavailable for some donors at each locus, so association tests used only the typed subset. A later genetic analysis associated a missense DCLRE1C variant with V-gene and J-gene trimming of TCR beta chains, and an independent cohort replicated the association. A group of highly shared sequence variants was considered likely to be a technical artifact of the sequencing pipeline. A later genetic analysis reported fewer N-insertions in productive TCRs among donors in an Asian-associated ancestry cluster than the approximately 670-donor mean. In vitro tests confirmed that three of the cytomegalovirus-associated TCR beta chains recognize cytomegalovirus antigens. Assigning TCR associations to individual alleles was difficult when HLA alleles, especially DR and DQ, strongly co-occurred. In a later analysis, the rate of TCR association differed among HLA loci, with DRB1 alleles having the most associated TCRs and HLA-C alleles having the fewest. An earlier analysis of 587 of the donors showed that most TCR beta V segments appeared in productive rearrangements either about 87% or about 30% of the time, which broadly matched IMGT annotations. Roughly uniform sequencing depth across donors was assumed in presence/absence analyses, although this assumption may not hold. In the study, roughly 160 TCR beta chains were listed as associated with cytomegalovirus. Correlated functional status among segregating V segments might be attributable to linkage disequilibrium, but an unknown experimental factor could not be ruled out. Specific HLA alleles were associated with over 15,000 TCR beta sequences at a false discovery rate of 0.05 in a later analysis. The 87-base-pair reads could not distinguish some IMGT-functional V segments, including TRBV6-2 and TRBV6-3, so those segments were excluded. CMV serostatus was the only immune exposure information available for the cohort. In this cohort, only TCR beta chains were sequenced, and detectable features were limited by the absence of alpha or paired-chain data. In a later analysis, HLA-associated TCR beta chains were found to be more clonally expanded and to have lower generation probabilities than equally common non-associated chains. According to a later analysis, most CMV-associated TCR beta chains appeared to be HLA-restricted, and the HLA associations seemed to be driven largely by CMV exposure.

This clone was observed a handful of times. Which antigen it targets is not known. No base-level quality is on record; no much larger clone is a single base apart. The receptor library was made with the immunoSEQ multiplex PCR assay. A mixture of 60 forward primers for TCR Vbeta segments and 13 reverse primers for TCR Jbeta segments was used in the multiplex PCR. The CDR3 region of rearranged TCR beta genes was amplified from genomic DNA with a multiplex PCR assay. The amplified TCR beta libraries were sequenced on the Illumina HiSeq System as 87-base-pair reads. The published analysis was carried out like this. A later analysis counted approximately 74 million unique TCR beta chains across the 700 or so repertoires, and about 10 million of these chains were shared by at least two donors. Raw reads were error-corrected and collapsed into unique sequences with a nearest-neighbor algorithm that merged closely related sequences to remove PCR and sequencing errors. Alignment of CDR3 sequences to IMGT reference sequences was used to assign V, D and J gene segments. For a sequence to be retained, at least a six-nucleotide match to both a V gene segment and a J gene segment was required. Rearrangements were called productive when the CDR3 lacked stop codons and stayed in frame with V and J; all others were non-productive. Following IMGT convention, CDR3 was defined as the stretch from the second conserved V-encoded cysteine up to the conserved J-encoded phenylalanine. Sequences without an unambiguous match to a single V gene segment were excluded from the earlier analysis of about 600 of the donors. An earlier analysis of some 500 of the donors classified V segments as functional when productive rearrangements were above 56.7% and as segregating when the standard deviation between donors was above 5%. A statistical classification framework was built for diagnosing cytomegalovirus status from the catalog of TCR beta chain sequences. A later analysis assigned V and J genes by comparing TCR nucleotide sequences with IMGT/GENE-DB human TR gene sequences. In a later analysis, CDR3 sequences and most-parsimonious VDJ recombination scenarios were assigned using the TCRdist pipeline. A later analysis defined each TCR beta chain by its CDR3 amino acid sequence plus V-gene family, and excluded reads lacking a unique V-gene family. In a later analysis, approximately 640 highly shared, low-generation-probability nucleotide sequences were removed to address suspected cross-contamination and a sequencing artifact. A later analysis calculated a clonal expansion index for each public chain from normalized within-repertoire ranks of inferred template counts. A later analysis computed generation probabilities with a VDJ recombination model fitted to out-of-frame rearrangements, and checked the results against IGoR. In a later analysis, TCR-TCR, TCR-HLA and TCR-CMV co-occurrence was scored with hypergeometric tests, and a repertoire-size bias correction was applied to TCR pairs. In a later analysis, false discovery rates were estimated by permuting HLA or CMV assignments 20 times. In a later analysis, co-occurring TCRs were grouped using DBSCAN, and TCRdist sequence similarity was added for clustering within HLA-allele-positive subsets. For co-occurrence clustering, repertoires with fewer than 30,000 or more than 120,000 public chains were excluded, along with roughly five repertoires with anomalous nucleotide sharing. Drawn from immuneACCESS, this table holds only the in-frame rearrangements with V and J called that TCRdb kept. Clones are partly lost; checked studies trace under half to an unresolved V gene and leave the rest unexplained. V and J calls and clone size come straight from that table; D and trimming were deduced from the DNA. The sample table contains over 150,000 clones; only one count was recorded for approximately 74% of them. 2.8% of the sample goes to the ten largest clones.

There are 13 amino acids in the CDR3, from cysteine to phenylalanine inclusive. This entry keeps only the CDR3 DNA: 39 bases, framed from base 1. CDR1 and CDR2, looked up from the germline V gene, are MNHEY and SVGAGI. Cut back by 5 bases and 6 bases, the V and J ends lie 13 bases apart. The cohort consisted of more than 650 healthy bone marrow donors. Cohort members were all nominally healthy when sampled, although unrecorded immune exposures were likely present. The donor tested CMV seronegative and was one of the 352 seronegative cohort members. Every donor gave a peripheral blood sample, and the peripheral blood mononuclear cells from that sample were used for TCR beta sequencing. The Qiagen DNeasy Blood Extraction Kit was used to extract genomic DNA from the blood cell samples.

The sequence was obtained from a man aged 18 to 29 in good health and CMV-seronegative. The chain uses TRBV6-5 and TRBJ1-1, with no D gene named confidently. The sample comprised PBMCs. The CDR3 corresponds to CASSENEFSEAFF. The DNA reads as follows: TGTGCCAGCAGTGAAAACGAGTTCTCTGAAGCTTTCTTT.